The 30 T cell receptor beta chains in this list originate from one sample, sequenced in a study of OX40 agonist ivuxolimab in advanced cancers. Generated by immunoSEQ multiplex PCR, the TCRdb table keeps only in-frame clones and is missing some. Of about 62,000 clones listed, 85% were seen once; the top ten hold just under 4%. Sequences were derived from CD4+ or CD8+ T cells sorted from blood, sampled in a trial of the OX40 agonist ivuxolimab. Receptors were obtained from an adult with an advanced solid tumor such as melanoma, head and neck, liver or kidney cancer.

Here the CDR3 reads CASSVGGRAGMKTQYF. The CDR3 nucleotides are TGTGCCAGCAGCGTCGGGGGCCGGGCAGGGATGAAGACCCAGTACTTC. The rearrangement joins TRBV9 to TRBJ2-5, with D possibly being TRBD1 or TRBD2 (6 bases each). Germline CDR1 SGDLS, CDR2 YYNGEE. Trimming left V 2 bases short and J 6 bases short, with 20 bases between. The CDR3 length is 16 residues.

This clone came up once. This sequence joins TRBV6-5 and TRBJ2-2; D is undetermined. Trimming left V 2 bases short and J 4 bases short, with 8 bases between. There are 14 residues in the CDR3. Germline lookup yields CDR1 MNHEY and CDR2 SVGAGI. This CDR3 is CASSYGGLTGELFF. CDR3 nucleotides: TGTGCCAGCAGTTACGGTGGTCTCACCGGGGAGCTGTTTTTT.

The V call is TRBV28, the J call TRBJ2-6; TRBD1 agrees at 8 bases. The CDR3 extends over 18 amino acids. The J segment lost 0 bases and the V segment lost 7 bases, leaving 11 bases of the junction unmatched. The germline CDR1 and CDR2 sequences are MDHEN and SYDVKM. The CDR3 sequence: CASTFIPGGNSGANVLTF. CDR3 bases: TGTGCCAGCACTTTTATCCCAGGGGGCAACTCTGGGGCCAACGTCCTGACTTTC.

This clone was seen a single time. V and J are TRBV10-3 and TRBJ1-4; weak D call: TRBD1 (6 bases). CDR1 and CDR2 (germline): ENHRY, SYGVKD. CDR3 length: 16 amino acids. The V and J ends lost 2 bases and 0 bases respectively, with 10 bases between them. CDR3 sequence reads: CAISEVRGPTNEKLFF. The CDR3 DNA follows: TGTGCCATCAGTGAGGTTCGGGGGCCAACTAATGAAAAACTGTTTTTT.

The rearrangement links TRBV5-4 to TRBJ2-7, with D perhaps matching TRBD2 (6 bases). V was clipped by 1 base and J by 0 bases, with 11 bases between them. This CDR3 region has 15 residues. Germline-derived CDR1 and CDR2 are SGHNT and YYREEE (reference sequence). In DNA, the CDR3 is TGTGCCAGCAGCTTGTGGTACGGGGGCTCCTACGAGCAGTACTTC. The encoded protein is CASSLWYGGSYEQYF.

The chain joins TRBV2 to TRBJ1-3; TRBD1 is a possible D gene (6 bases). Germline-derived CDR1 and CDR2 are SNHLY and FYNNEI. Trimming left V 7 bases short and J 0 bases short, with 13 bases between. The CDR3 length is 15 residues. CDR3 in DNA: TGTGCCAGCATTAGACAGGTGCCCTCTGGAAACACCATATATTTT. It translates to CASIRQVPSGNTIYF.

The chain joins TRBV29-1 to TRBJ2-7; either TRBD1 or TRBD2 may supply D (5 bases each). CDR3 length: 13 amino acids. V lost 6 bases, J lost 1 base, and 13 bases lay in between. Germline V gives CDR1 SQVTM, CDR2 ANQGSEA. CDR3: CSVPGPQSYEQYF. As DNA, the CDR3 is TGCAGCGTCCCGGGACCTCAATCCTACGAGCAGTACTTC.

The chain recombines TRBV6-5 with TRBJ1-6; the D is unclear. Per germline, CDR1 MNHEY and CDR2 SVGAGI. The germline V and J ends were trimmed by 6 bases and 5 bases, with 11 bases remaining between them. The CDR3 extends over 14 amino acids. The CDR3 DNA is TGTGCCAGCAGCACCCAACTGAATAATTCACCCCTCCACTTT. Amino acid sequence: CASSTQLNNSPLHF.

The genes are TRBV6-1 and TRBJ1-1; D not certain. Germline CDR1 is MNHNS and CDR2 is SASEGT. This CDR3 has 14 amino acids. Trimming took off 6 bases at V and 4 bases at J, with 15 bases between the two ends. CDR3 bases: TGTGCCAGCAGGGTTAACAGAATCGGCACTGAAGCTTTCTTT. This translates into CASRVNRIGTEAFF.

The gene calls are TRBV29-1 and TRBJ2-7; TRBD1 matches at 9 bases. Germline V CDR1 and CDR2: SQVTM, ANQGSEA. The length of the CDR3 is 15 residues. The J segment lost 5 bases and the V segment lost 0 bases, leaving 8 bases of the junction unmatched. The CDR3 loop is CSVEDQGTGTHEQYF. CDR3 nucleotides: TGCAGCGTTGAAGATCAGGGGACAGGGACCCACGAGCAGTACTTC.

The chain has TRBV18 and TRBJ1-4, with 7 bases aligning to TRBD1. The germline V gene encodes CDR1 KGHSH and CDR2 LQKENI. The CDR3 runs 14 residues. V lost 3 bases, J lost 6 bases, and 4 bases stayed unmatched. CDR3 nucleotides: TGTGCCAGCTCACCCGGACAGGCAGATGAAAAACTGTTTTTT. Amino acid sequence: CASSPGQADEKLFF.

The chain has TRBV6-5 and TRBJ2-5; TRBD1 matches at 10 bases. CDR1 is MNHEY and CDR2 is SVGAGI in the germline V gene. This CDR3 has 14 amino acids. Trimming at V came to 6 bases and at J to 11 bases, leaving 12 bases not matched to a gene. CDR3 sequence reads: CASRPGTGVLEQYF. In DNA form, the CDR3 reads TGTGCCAGCAGGCCCGGGACAGGGGTTTTAGAGCAGTACTTC.

The rearrangement uses TRBV9 and TRBJ2-2, with TRBD2 identical over 7 bases. After removal of 6 bases from V and 3 bases from J, the junction contained 8 bases not matched to a gene. CDR3 size: 15 residues. Germline V gives CDR1 SGDLS, CDR2 YYNGEE. CDR3 amino acids: CASNPRGGDTGELFF. The CDR3 DNA reads as TGTGCCAGCAACCCCCGCGGGGGAGACACCGGGGAGCTGTTTTTT.

CDR3 bases: TGTGCCAGCAGCCCGGGACAGGGTGGGTACGAGCAGTACTTC. Protein product: CASSPGQGGYEQYF. The chain carries TRBV7-6 and TRBJ2-7; 9 positions agree with TRBD1. CDR1 and CDR2 from the germline V gene are SGHVS and FNYEAQ. J was trimmed by 4 bases and V by 5 bases; bases with no gene match: 6. The CDR3 covers 14 residues.

The chain recombines TRBV7-9 with TRBJ2-1, with no clear D. There are 12 residues in the CDR3. CDR1 and CDR2 from the germline V gene are SEHNR and FQNEAQ (reference sequence). The ends were cut back, 2 bases at V and 6 bases at J, with 5 bases in the middle. CDR3 DNA: TGTGCCAGCAGCTTATTACTCAATGAGCAGTTCTTC. It codes for CASSLLLNEQFF.

V usage is TRBV14 and J usage is TRBJ2-7; no clear D gene. This CDR3 has 14 amino acids. Germline V CDR1 and CDR2: SGHDN, FVKESK. V dropped 0 bases and J dropped 0 bases, with 6 bases sitting between them. CDR3 nucleotide sequence: TGTGCCAGCAGCCAAGAACAGCACTCCTACGAGCAGTACTTC. Its translation is CASSQEQHSYEQYF.

V gene TRBV19 combines with J gene TRBJ2-5; maybe TRBD2 (6 bases). Trimming pared 8 bases from V and 2 bases from J, leaving 12 bases between. This CDR3 has 13 residues. Germline CDR1 reads LNHDA; CDR2 reads SQIVND (reference sequence). CDR3 sequence: CASSVRGQETQYF. The CDR3 DNA reads TGTGCCAGTTCCGTCCGGGGGCAAGAGACCCAGTACTTC.

As DNA, the CDR3 is TGTGCCAGCAGCTTAGCGAGCCAGGTGAACACTGAAGCTTTCTTT. This gives the protein CASSLASQVNTEAFF. The J gene is TRBJ1-1, the V gene TRBV7-9; D remains unclear. Looked up from germline, CDR1 is SEHNR and CDR2 is FQNEAQ (reference sequence). The ends were cut back, 0 bases at V and 0 bases at J, with 8 bases in the middle. CDR3 size: 15 residues.

CDR3: CASGTGTVTDTQYF. In DNA, the CDR3 is TGTGCTAGTGGCACCGGGACAGTCACAGATACGCAGTATTTT. The chain links TRBV12-5 to TRBJ2-3; 7 bases are a match to TRBD1. The CDR3 length is 14 residues. Germline assignment: CDR1 LGHNT and CDR2 FRNRAP. J lost 2 bases, V lost 6 bases, and 5 bases had no gene match.

The genes are TRBV9 and TRBJ1-4; 8 bases are shared with TRBD1. Trimming took 3 bases from V and 6 from J; bases not matched to a gene: 7. CDR3 length: 15 residues. The germline V gene encodes CDR1 SGDLS and CDR2 YYNGEE. CDR3 sequence reads: CASSGTGKPHEKLFF. CDR3 sequence (DNA): TGTGCCAGCAGCGGGACAGGGAAGCCCCATGAAAAACTGTTTTTT. Variable domain in full (rest from reference TRBV9 and TRBJ1-4): DSGVTQTPKHLITATGQRVTLRCSPRSGDLSVYWYQQSLDQGLQFLIQYYNGEERAKGNILERFSAQQFPDLHSELNLSSLELGDSALYFCASSGTGKPHEKLFFGSGTQLSVL.

V and J are TRBV11-2 and TRBJ2-7; the match to TRBD2 covers 13 bases. Germline CDR1 SGHAT, CDR2 FQNNGV. The CDR3 has 16 residues. V shed 5 bases and J 2 bases; nucleotides not matched to a gene: 6. As DNA, the CDR3 is TGTGCCAGCAGCCCACTGACTAGCGGGGGGACCTACGAGCAGTACTTC. Its protein is CASSPLTSGGTYEQYF.

The chain links TRBV30 to TRBJ1-5, with unresolved D. The V gene's germline CDR1 is GTSNPN and CDR2 SVGIG (reference sequence). This CDR3 contains 14 residues. Trimming took off 2 bases at V and 5 bases at J, with 13 bases between the two ends. CDR3 sequence: CAWSQHGGDQPQHF. CDR3 coding DNA: TGTGCCTGGAGTCAACACGGCGGGGATCAGCCCCAGCATTTT.

This sequence joins TRBV9 and TRBJ1-2; 10 bases map to TRBD1. Trimming cost V 5 bases and J 7 bases; bases outside gene matches: 5. Germline V gives CDR1 SGDLS, CDR2 YYNGEE. The CDR3 has 13 amino acids. The CDR3 DNA reads TGTGCCAGCAGTGCGACAGGGGGCGGTGGCTACACCTTC. Translating gives CASSATGGGGYTF.

The V gene is TRBV19, the J gene TRBJ1-1; 11 nucleotides match TRBD1. Germline CDR1 LNHDA, CDR2 SQIVND (reference sequence). V lost 5 bases to trimming and J lost 5 bases; unmatched junction nucleotides: 10. The CDR3 spans 16 residues. CDR3 region: CASSDRTGGAGTEAFF. The CDR3 DNA follows: TGTGCCAGTAGTGACCGGACAGGGGGCGCGGGGACTGAAGCTTTCTTT.

The chain carries TRBV28 and TRBJ1-4, with a weak D call TRBD1 (6 bases). Germline values: CDR1 MDHEN, CDR2 SYDVKM. This CDR3 comprises 17 residues. The V end was cut by 6 bases, the J end by 5 bases, with 22 bases between. CDR3 sequence (DNA): TGTGCCAGCAGAAGCCCAAGTAGGGGGAGTACCAATGAAAAACTGTTTTTT. This codes for CASRSPSRGSTNEKLFF.

This chain joins TRBV6-5 and TRBJ1-1, with D possibly matching TRBD1 (6 bases). V was trimmed by 4 bases and J by 6 bases, leaving 12 bases between them. In germline, CDR1 is MNHEY, CDR2 SVGAGI. This CDR3 has 13 amino acids. CDR3 loop: CASSFQAGAEAFF. In DNA, the CDR3 is TGTGCCAGCAGTTTCCAGGCAGGGGCTGAAGCTTTCTTT.

The rearrangement joins TRBV27 to TRBJ2-2, with TRBD1 matching 8 bases. There are 16 residues in the CDR3. V lost 3 bases, J lost 4 bases, and 7 bases stayed unmatched. CDR1 is MNHEY, CDR2 SMNVEV, per germline (reference sequence). CDR3 nucleotides: TGTGCCAGCAGTTTCGGACAGGGTAGTATCACCGGGGAGCTGTTTTTT. Its protein product is CASSFGQGSITGELFF.

This clone was observed a handful of times. The rearrangement joins TRBV2 to TRBJ1-1, with D possibly TRBD1 on 6 matching bases. There are 16 residues in the CDR3. V lost 4 bases and J 6 bases, leaving 21 bases between the germline ends. Germline CDR1 and CDR2: SNHLY and FYNNEI. The chain's CDR3 is CASSAPKERPGAEAFF. In DNA, the CDR3 is TGTGCCAGCAGTGCCCCAAAGGAAAGGCCAGGGGCTGAAGCTTTCTTT.

The chain employs TRBV11-1 and TRBJ2-2, with D possibly being TRBD1 (6 bases). Trimming cost V 4 bases and J 7 bases, with 22 bases left between them. The germline CDR1 and CDR2 sequences are SGHAT and FQDESV (reference sequence). CDR3 length equals 17 residues. CDR3 residues: CASSSTAFGGLVGELFF. The CDR3 DNA is TGTGCCAGCAGCTCTACGGCTTTTGGGGGCTTGGTCGGGGAGCTGTTTTTT.

The sample holds one count of this clone. This sequence joins TRBV28 and TRBJ2-5, with D unresolved. The CDR3 length is 13 residues. Trimming cost V 2 bases and J 7 bases, with 11 bases left between them. Germline V gives CDR1 MDHEN, CDR2 SYDVKM. The CDR3 DNA follows: TGTGCCAGCAGTTTAAGGAAGTGGGGGACCCAGTACTTC. Translated: CASSLRKWGTQYF. Full variable domain (outside the CDR3, taken from reference TRBV28 and TRBJ2-5): DVKVTQSSRYLVKRTGEKVFLECVQDMDHENMFWYRQDPGLGLRLIYFSYDVKMKEKGDIPEGYSVSREKKERFSLILESASTNQTSMYLCASSLRKWGTQYFGPGTRLLVL.